These 6 T cell receptor beta chains came from one sample sequenced in a study of CD8 T cells in Susac syndrome. RNA amounts of roughly 0.45 to 1 ug underwent reverse transcription with random hexamers. MiXCR, run by TCRdb on the immunoSEQ multiplex PCR reads, gives a single entry per CDR3 protein. The top ten hold approximately 0.13% of the sample, which has over 130,000 distinct CDR3 sequences, 95% seen once. The sequenced sample consisted of CD4+ T cells from PBMCs. The receptors originated from a human donor with Susac syndrome.

This chain links TRBV28 with TRBJ2-2, with 9 bases matching TRBD1. CDR3 size: 15 residues. Germline CDR1 and CDR2: MDHEN and SYDVKM. With 6 bases clipped from V and 6 bases from J, the junction kept 8 bases outside the gene matches. This CDR3 is CASRPRDRVAGELFF. DNA of the CDR3: TGTGCCAGCAGACCCCGGGACAGGGTGGCCGGGGAGCTGTTTTTT.

J is TRBJ2-1 and V is TRBV20-1, with D possibly being TRBD2 (6 bases). V was pared by 5 bases and J by 7 bases, with 18 bases between. Germline CDR1 and CDR2: DFQATT and SNEGSKA (reference sequence). The CDR3 extends over 14 amino acids. The CDR3, as DNA: TGCAGTGCTCGGAGACCCTCGGGAGTAAATGAGCAGTTCTTC. Protein: CSARRPSGVNEQFF.

V usage is TRBV6-5 and J usage is TRBJ2-3; D ambiguous. Between the trimmed V and J ends, which lost 2 bases and 6 bases, there was a span of 3 bases. CDR1 is MNHEY, CDR2 SVGAGI, per germline. This CDR3 comprises 11 residues. The CDR3 DNA reads TGTGCCAGCAGTTACGCGGATACGCAGTATTTT. As protein: CASSYADTQYF.

The chain couples TRBV14 to TRBJ2-1; D might be TRBD1 or TRBD2, each matching 6 bases. CDR1 and CDR2 from the germline V gene are SGHDN and FVKESK. The CDR3 length is 15 residues. With 4 bases removed from V and 4 bases from J, the gap between germline ends came to 14 bases. The CDR3 spells CASSRGGLVYNEQFF. Here the CDR3 DNA reads TGTGCCAGCAGCCGAGGGGGGCTAGTATACAATGAGCAGTTCTTC.

Written as DNA, the CDR3 is TGTGCCAGCAGTTCCATTAGGCCGCCCCGGGCCAATGAGCAGTTCTTC. Its protein is CASSSIRPPRANEQFF. The chain employs TRBV27 and TRBJ2-1; D not certain. The V end was cut by 4 bases, the J end by 6 bases, with 19 bases between. The CDR3 has 16 residues. CDR1 and CDR2 (germline): MNHEY, SMNVEV (reference sequence).

V usage is TRBV20-1 and J usage is TRBJ2-1; D ambiguous. Germline assignment: CDR1 DFQATT and CDR2 SNEGSKA (reference sequence). The CDR3 is made up of 13 amino acids. V lost 3 bases to trimming and J lost 5 bases, with 11 bases between them. Written as DNA, the CDR3 is TGCAGTGCTAGGGCGGATAGGAACAATGAGCAGTTCTTC. Its translation: CSARADRNNEQFF.